Reported below is one T cell receptor beta chain. This specimen belongs to a study of blood T cell repertoires in COVID-19. Study in general: Acute-phase and convalescent COVID-19 samples originated in the United States, Italy and Spain. T cells, B-cell-depleted T cells, or PBMCs provided the cDNA or gDNA that served as material.

Authors' processing steps: Estimation of nucleated cell counts was performed using reference gene primer amplification. Sequencing used immunoSEQ multiplex PCR; TCRdb keeps in-frame clones, though not all of them. Clone size and V and J calls were adopted from that table, with D and trimming inferred from the DNA. The repertoire holds some 310,000 clones, with 87% as singletons. Germline V gene lookup returns CDR1 MRHNA and CDR2 SNTAGT. This CDR3 comprises 12 residues. The V gene lost 1 base and the J gene lost 4 bases, with 5 bases spanning the gap. The sequencing sample was made of peripheral blood. This sequence was found in a man aged 45 to 65 with active or convalescent COVID-19. The chain carries TRBV6-4 and TRBJ2-7; D call uncertain. In DNA form, the CDR3 reads TGTGCCAGCAGTGACTTATGTTACGAGCAGTACTTC. It specifies CASSDLCYEQYF.